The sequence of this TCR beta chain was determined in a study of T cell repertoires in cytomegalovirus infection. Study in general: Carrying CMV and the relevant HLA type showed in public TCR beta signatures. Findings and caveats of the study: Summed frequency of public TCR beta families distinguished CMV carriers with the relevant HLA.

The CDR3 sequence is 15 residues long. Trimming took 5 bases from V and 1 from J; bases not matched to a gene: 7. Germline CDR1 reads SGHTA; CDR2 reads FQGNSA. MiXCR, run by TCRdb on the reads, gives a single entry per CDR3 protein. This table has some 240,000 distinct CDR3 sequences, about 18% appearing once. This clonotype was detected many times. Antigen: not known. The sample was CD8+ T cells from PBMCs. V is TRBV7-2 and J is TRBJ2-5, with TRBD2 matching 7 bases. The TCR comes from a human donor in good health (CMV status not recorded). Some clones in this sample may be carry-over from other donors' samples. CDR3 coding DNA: TGTGCCAGCAGCCAGTGGCGGGAGAGCCAAGAGACCCAGTACTTC. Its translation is CASSQWRESQETQYF.